This T cell receptor beta chain was sequenced for a study of T cell responses to AZD1222 COVID-19 vaccine. Per the germline V gene, CDR1 is LNHDA and CDR2 is SQIVND (reference sequence). The germline V and J ends were trimmed by 7 bases and 2 bases, with 12 bases remaining between them. This CDR3 has 14 amino acids. As to this clone: Antigen unknown.

Whole-study results and caveats: Baseline seropositivity characterized only six or seven AZD1222 recipients. Increases in Spike-specific TCR breadth and depth were seen after two AZD1222 doses.

The data were produced by immunoSEQ multiplex PCR, yet TCRdb's version contains in-frame clones alone and is incomplete. The repertoire holds about 140,000 clones, with about 90% as singletons. Sequencing used peripheral blood, obtained 28 days after the second dose of the MenACWY control vaccine. The sequence derives from an adult who received the MenACWY meningococcal vaccine as a control. This sequence joins TRBV19 and TRBJ1-3; no clear D. The CDR3 nucleotides read TGTGCCAGTATGAGGTCAGGAACTGGAAACACCATATATTTT. Its translation is CASMRSGTGNTIYF.